These 2 T cell receptor beta chains share one sample of origin, sequenced in a study of blood T cell repertoires in COVID-19. Produced via immunoSEQ multiplex PCR; TCRdb's table is partial and in-frame only. The sample contains more than 200,000 clones, 70% to 85% of which appear only once. Specimen: peripheral blood. The origin of the receptors is a woman in her thirties or forties with active or convalescent COVID-19.

This rearrangement joins TRBV4-2 to TRBJ2-7; 13 nucleotides line up with TRBD2. Per the germline V gene, CDR1 is LGHNA and CDR2 is YNFKEQ. V shed 0 bases and J 4 bases; nucleotides not matched to a gene: 6. The CDR3 contains 17 residues. DNA for the CDR3: TGTGCCAGCAGCCAAGATACTAGCGGGGGGGCATCGTACGAGCAGTACTTC. It translates to CASSQDTSGGASYEQYF.

This chain joins TRBV27 and TRBJ1-2, with a weak D call TRBD1 (6 bases). Germline V CDR1 and CDR2: MNHEY, SMNVEV (reference sequence). This CDR3 is built from 15 residues. Trimming took off 5 bases at V and 1 base at J, with 14 bases between the two ends. The CDR3 is CASSVHRDLNYGYTF. The CDR3 DNA follows: TGTGCCAGCAGTGTCCACAGGGATCTTAACTATGGCTACACCTTC.